The rows below give T cell receptor beta chains drawn from one sample of a study of beta chain features in type 1 diabetes. Profiling relied on immunoSEQ multiplex PCR, and the TCRdb table lists in-frame clones only, not all of them. Counted here are roughly 370,000 clones, around 14% occurring once; the ten biggest clones make up around 0.039%. Sample: naive CD4+ T cells from blood. The receptor source for this set is a man aged 25 to 45 in good health. Each CDR3 is given with its conserved first and last residue. The D gene is left open where the match is weak. Clone size is shown for a subset of rows, as once, few, many or a class of expanded clone.

J gene	D gene	clone size	V gene	CDR3 protein	CDR3 DNA
TRBJ1-1	.	.	TRBV7-2	CASSFGGEAFF	TGTGCCAGCAGCTTTGGTGGCGAAGCTTTCTTT
TRBJ1-1	.	few	TRBV29-1	CSVELWKQNTEAFF	TGCAGCGTTGAACTGTGGAAGCAGAACACTGAAGCTTTCTTT
TRBJ2-5	.	.	TRBV5-4	CASSQQKETQYF	TGTGCCAGCAGCCAACAAAAAGAGACCCAGTACTTC
TRBJ2-7	.	.	TRBV28	CASSFTYEQYF	TGTGCCAGCAGTTTCACCTACGAGCAGTACTTC
TRBJ1-1	.	.	TRBV6-6	CASRVATEAFF	TGTGCCAGCAGGGTTGCAACTGAAGCTTTCTTT
TRBJ2-2	.	.	TRBV9	CASSPLKNTGELFF	TGTGCCAGCAGCCCGCTCAAGAACACCGGGGAGCTGTTTTTT
TRBJ1-5	.	.	TRBV30	CAWSLSRSGQPQHF	TGTGCCTGGAGTCTGTCCAGGTCTGGGCAGCCCCAGCATTTT
TRBJ1-2	.	few	TRBV19	CASSRAGNGYTF	TGTGCCAGTAGTCGGGCAGGGAATGGCTACACCTTC
TRBJ2-1	.	few	TRBV11-2	CASSRRVGRPYNEQFF	TGTGCCAGCAGCCGCCGGGTCGGACGGCCCTACAATGAGCAGTTCTTC
TRBJ2-3	TRBD2	.	TRBV9	CASSAGVSGKLYTQYF	TGTGCCAGCAGCGCCGGGGTTAGCGGGAAACTATATACGCAGTATTTT
TRBJ2-3	.	.	TRBV5-4	CASSFADYSTDTQYF	TGTGCCAGCAGCTTTGCCGATTACAGCACAGATACGCAGTATTTT
TRBJ1-4	TRBD1	few	TRBV9	CASSGGDREKLFF	TGTGCCAGCAGCGGAGGGGACAGGGAAAAACTGTTTTTT
TRBJ2-1	TRBD2	.	TRBV25-1	CASRSKTSLAPNDQFF	TGTGCCAGCAGATCCAAGACTAGCCTAGCACCCAATGATCAGTTCTTC
TRBJ2-7	TRBD1	.	TRBV4-3	CASSHAGGYEQYF	TGCGCCAGCAGCCATGCAGGGGGCTACGAGCAGTACTTC
TRBJ1-2	TRBD1	.	TRBV18	CASSSGTETNYGYTF	TGTGCCAGCTCATCAGGGACAGAGACTAACTATGGCTACACCTTC
TRBJ1-1	TRBD1	few	TRBV10-3	CAISRQGLNTEAFF	TGTGCCATCAGCCGACAGGGGTTGAACACTGAAGCTTTCTTT
TRBJ2-5	TRBD1	.	TRBV5-6	CASSLARGRIETQYF	TGTGCCAGCAGCTTGGCCAGGGGGCGCATAGAGACCCAGTACTTC
TRBJ1-2	.	.	TRBV29-1	CSARRVERNYGYTF	TGCAGCGCTCGGCGAGTTGAGCGTAACTATGGCTACACCTTC
TRBJ2-1	TRBD2	many	TRBV14	CASSQGLAGEKFF	TGTGCCAGCAGCCAAGGCCTAGCGGGGGAGAAGTTCTTC
TRBJ2-7	.	few	TRBV6-5	CASSYLGSYEQYF	TGTGCCAGCAGTTACCTAGGCTCCTACGAGCAGTACTTC
TRBJ2-4	.	.	TRBV6-5	CASSYKERTQYF	TGTGCCAGCAGTTACAAAGAAAGGACACAGTACTTC
TRBJ1-5	.	.	TRBV10-3	CAITSGANQPQHF	TGTGCCATCACCTCGGGGGCCAATCAGCCCCAGCATTTT
TRBJ2-1	.	.	TRBV9	CASSVWFSSSYNEQFF	TGTGCCAGCAGCGTATGGTTCTCCAGCTCCTACAATGAGCAGTTCTTC
TRBJ1-2	.	few	TRBV7-2	CASSFAESYGYTF	TGTGCCAGCAGCTTTGCGGAATCCTATGGCTACACCTTC
TRBJ1-3	.	few	TRBV2	CASSGAGSPGNTIYF	TGTGCCAGCAGTGGGGCAGGGAGTCCAGGAAACACCATATATTTT
TRBJ2-2	.	few	TRBV11-3	CASSQVSNTGELFF	TGTGCCAGCAGCCAAGTTTCGAACACCGGGGAGCTGTTTTTT
TRBJ2-3	TRBD1	.	TRBV7-6	CASGQGRADTQYF	TGTGCCAGCGGACAGGGGAGGGCAGATACGCAGTATTTT
TRBJ2-5	.	.	TRBV12-5	CASGLRGGETQYF	TGTGCTAGTGGTTTGAGGGGAGGAGAGACCCAGTACTTC
TRBJ2-5	TRBD1	.	TRBV18	CASSPPQTGGRETQYF	TGTGCCAGCTCACCACCTCAAACAGGGGGCCGGGAGACCCAGTACTTC
TRBJ1-2	.	.	TRBV9	CASSVGGGVDYTF	TGTGCCAGCAGCGTAGGGGGAGGCGTTGATTACACCTTC
TRBJ2-7	TRBD1	few	TRBV7-9	CASSLRDRGTQQYF	TGTGCCAGCAGCCTTCGGGACAGGGGGACTCAGCAGTACTTC
TRBJ2-5	.	many	TRBV9	CASSVVGETQYF	TGTGCCAGCAGCGTAGTCGGGGAGACCCAGTACTTC
TRBJ2-1	TRBD2	few	TRBV9	CASSVSGGSFYEQFF	TGTGCCAGCAGCGTCTCTGGCGGGAGCTTTTATGAGCAGTTCTTC
TRBJ2-7	TRBD1	few	TRBV9	CASTRGQVEGEQYF	TGTGCCAGCACCCGGGGACAGGTTGAAGGTGAGCAGTACTTC
TRBJ1-1	.	.	TRBV4-1	CASSQRWSSLKNTEAFF	TGCGCCAGCAGCCAGCGCTGGTCAAGCTTAAAGAACACTGAAGCTTTCTTT
TRBJ2-1	TRBD1	.	TRBV5-4	CASGPPGQGYNEQFF	TGTGCCAGCGGACCTCCGGGACAGGGCTACAATGAGCAGTTCTTC
TRBJ2-7	.	few	TRBV10-3	CAISGSRKTGTAYEQYF	TGTGCCATCAGTGGATCCCGAAAAACAGGGACCGCCTACGAGCAGTACTTC